The clone carrying this TCR beta chain was detected only once. The protocol was immunoSEQ multiplex PCR, while the TCRdb copy is restricted to in-frame clones and leaves out a portion. The data hold 90,000 to 120,000 clones, with more than 80% observed a single time. These data originate in a study of T cell changes during pregnancy in multiple sclerosis. The CDR3 sequence is 14 residues long. The J segment lost 3 bases and the V segment lost 6 bases, leaving 4 bases of the junction unmatched. Per germline, CDR1 MNHNY and CDR2 SVGAGI (reference sequence). Sequenced material: peripheral blood, taken in the second trimester of pregnancy. The TCR was taken from a female donor with multiple sclerosis, enrolled in a pregnancy study. The genes are TRBV6-6 and TRBJ1-4; the match to TRBD1 covers 7 bases. The CDR3 DNA follows: TGTGCCAGCAGCCGGGACAGCTCTAATGAAAAACTGTTTTTT. Amino acids: CASSRDSSNEKLFF.